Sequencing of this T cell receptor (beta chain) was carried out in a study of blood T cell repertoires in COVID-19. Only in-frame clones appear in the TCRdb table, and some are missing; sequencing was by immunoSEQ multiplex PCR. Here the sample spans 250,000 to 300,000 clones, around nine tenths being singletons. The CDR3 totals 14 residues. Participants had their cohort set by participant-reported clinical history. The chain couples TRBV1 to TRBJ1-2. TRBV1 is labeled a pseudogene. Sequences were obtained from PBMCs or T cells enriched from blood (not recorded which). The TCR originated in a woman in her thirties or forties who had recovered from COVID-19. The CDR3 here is CTSTQQVGFYGYTF. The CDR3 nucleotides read TGCACCAGCACCCAGCAAGTCGGTTTCTATGGCTACACCTTC.